Below, 8 T cell receptor beta chains from the same sample are listed, as sequenced in a study of identical twins (dated by TCRdb to 2016 to 2017). Library method: 5' RACE. The instrument given in TCRdb is Illumina HiSeq 2000. TCRdb applied fastp at Q25 and MiXCR to the public reads, then kept only in-frame beta chains. Each CDR3 protein gets just one entry, which takes the most common genes and DNA from the rows behind it. This sample lists 350,000 to 400,000 distinct CDR3 sequences; 8.5% to 10% were detected once. The ten largest make up about 9.1% of the sample. Sequencing was done on a sample of naive T cells sorted from blood. The sample's cell subset or site, from its label and the paper: cells isolated with a human naive T-cell isolation kit. Receptors were obtained from a woman aged 45-60 years in good health.

The table lists this clonotype with a few counts. The junction departs from germline at one end; a sequencing error may be responsible. The rearrangement joins TRBV19 to TRBJ2-2; D is possibly TRBD2 (5 bases). The CDR3 consists of 12 residues. Germline loops: CDR1 LNHDA, CDR2 SQIVND (reference sequence). CDR3 residues: CASSTLTGELVF. Here the CDR3 DNA reads TGTGCCAGTAGTACCCTCACCGGGGAGCTGGTTTTT.

This chain uses TRBV29-1 with TRBJ1-3; D is perhaps TRBD1 (6 bases). The germline gives CDR1 SQVTM, CDR2 ANQGSEA. The CDR3 contains 15 residues. Trimming left V 4 bases short and J 2 bases short, with 15 bases between. The CDR3 spells CSVAGAGSPGNTIYF. In DNA, the CDR3 is TGCAGCGTTGCGGGGGCGGGGAGCCCTGGAAACACCATATATTTT.

In its sample, this clonotype was seen a few times. V usage is TRBV5-1 and J usage is TRBJ1-2, with D unclear. The CDR3 has 13 residues. V lost 0 bases and J 7 bases, leaving 10 bases between the germline ends. In germline, CDR1 is SGHRS, CDR2 YFSETQ. The CDR3 coding sequence is TGCGCCAGCAGCTTGGGTACGGTGGCTGGCTACACCTTC. Protein: CASSLGTVAGYTF.

V is TRBV30 and J is TRBJ1-4; the match to TRBD1 covers 11 bases. With 3 bases clipped from V and 5 bases from J, the junction kept 5 bases outside the gene matches. From germline, CDR1 is GTSNPN and CDR2 SVGIG (reference sequence). The length of the CDR3 is 15 residues. The CDR3 bases are TGTGCCTGGAGCTCGGACAGGGGGCACAATGAAAAACTGTTTTTT. Encoded protein: CAWSSDRGHNEKLFF.

CDR3 in amino acids: CASSSGTSSKAYF. The DNA for the CDR3 is TGTGCCAGCAGTTCCGGGACCTCCAGTAAGGCGTACTTC. The gene calls are TRBV6-5 and TRBJ2-7; D is tentatively TRBD1 or TRBD2 (5 bases each). CDR1 and CDR2 (germline): MNHEY, SVGAGI. This CDR3 has 13 amino acids. V was clipped by 4 bases and J by 12 bases, with 19 bases between them.

The gene calls are TRBV30 and TRBJ1-1; the D is unclear. This CDR3 region has 13 residues. The germline V gene encodes CDR1 GTSNPN and CDR2 SVGIG (reference sequence). The V gene lost 5 bases and the J gene lost 11 bases, with 21 bases spanning the gap. CDR3 region: CAWVRLQRGYAFF. The CDR3 nucleotides read TGTGCCTGGGTTCGGTTACAGAGAGGGTATGCTTTCTTT.

J is TRBJ2-7 and V is TRBV5-5, with D unclear. The V and J ends lost 4 bases and 5 bases respectively, with 16 bases between them. This CDR3 spans 14 amino acids. Germline CDR1 is SGHKS and CDR2 is YYEKEE (reference sequence). This chain's CDR3 is CASSPSTAPHEQYF. CDR3 sequence (DNA): TGTGCCAGCAGCCCTTCAACAGCTCCCCACGAGCAGTACTTC.

In this sample, this clonotype turned up many times. The chain has TRBV12-3 or TRBV12-4 and TRBJ2-3; 14 positions agree with TRBD2. CDR3 length equals 19 residues. J was trimmed by 4 bases and V by 5 bases; bases with no gene match: 14. The DNA of the CDR3 is TGTGCCAGCAGTCCCTCCCGGTGGGGACTAGCGGGAGAAGCAGATACGCAGTATTTT. This codes for CASSPSRWGLAGEADTQYF.